The 11 T cell receptor beta chains reported below all come from one sample, sequenced in a study of cytomegalovirus exposure and HLA in healthy donors. Amplification used 60 Vbeta primers and 13 Jbeta primers. The data were produced by immunoSEQ multiplex PCR, yet TCRdb's version contains in-frame clones alone and is incomplete. The table includes hundreds of thousands of clones, around four fifths detected once. The sample comprised PBMCs. These receptors originate from a woman aged 40 to 50 in good health and CMV-seronegative.

The genes are TRBV4-1 and TRBJ2-3; TRBD2 matches at 8 bases. Per the germline V gene, CDR1 is MGHRA and CDR2 is YSYEKL. Trimming removed 6 bases from V and 0 bases from J; junction bases left unmatched: 8. The CDR3 length is 16 residues. CDR3 residues: CASSYAGGHSTDTQYF. DNA for the CDR3: TGCGCCAGCAGTTATGCGGGGGGACATAGCACAGATACGCAGTATTTT.

This clone was seen more than once but under ten times. The chain carries TRBV18 and TRBJ2-2; tentatively, D is TRBD1 (6 bases). Trimming stripped 6 bases from V and 6 bases from J, with 11 bases between. Germline V lookup: CDR1 KGHSH, CDR2 LQKENI. CDR3 length equals 13 residues. CDR3 loop: CASSPTGSGELFF. Written as DNA, the CDR3 is TGTGCCAGCTCTCCTACAGGGTCCGGGGAGCTGTTTTTT.

This clone was recorded once. The rearrangement links TRBV7-3 to TRBJ1-1; possible D gene TRBD1, 5 bases. Germline CDR1 is SGHTA and CDR2 is FQGTGA. Trimming removed 5 bases from V and 5 bases from J, with 12 bases in between. There are 13 residues in the CDR3. In nucleotides, the CDR3 is TGTGCCAGCAGCAATACAGGACGGACTGAAGCTTTCTTT. Its protein product is CASSNTGRTEAFF.

The gene calls are TRBV7-8 and TRBJ1-1, with 10 positions matching TRBD1. V shed 2 bases and J 5 bases; nucleotides not matched to a gene: 5. The germline V gene has CDR1 SGHVS and CDR2 FQNEAQ. This CDR3 contains 15 residues. CDR3 in DNA: TGTGCCAGCAGCTTAATGGGACAGGGGAGTACTGAAGCTTTCTTT. This codes for CASSLMGQGSTEAFF.

The chain uses TRBV28 and TRBJ1-1; D is undetermined. The CDR3 is made up of 14 amino acids. The germline V gene has CDR1 MDHEN and CDR2 SYDVKM. V lost 1 base, J lost 6 bases, and 12 bases lay in between. The CDR3 bases are TGTGCCAGCAGTTTATCCCCAGGTTGGGCTGAAGCTTTCTTT. This encodes CASSLSPGWAEAFF.

This clone has just one count. Other DNA sequences in the same sample also yield this CDR3. The CDR3: CASSTRGSAYGYTF. CDR3 DNA sequence: TGTGCCAGTAGTACAAGGGGATCGGCCTATGGCTACACCTTC. This chain connects TRBV19 to TRBJ1-2, with D tentatively TRBD1 (5 bases). The V gene lost 4 bases and the J gene lost 4 bases, with 13 bases spanning the gap. The germline gives CDR1 LNHDA, CDR2 SQIVND (reference sequence). This CDR3 has 14 residues.

Many counts were recorded for this clone. The V call is TRBV4-1, the J call TRBJ1-1; 7 bases are a match to TRBD1. The CDR3 is 14 residues long. Unmatched junction bases numbered 6, after V lost 4 bases and J lost 4 bases. The germline V gene encodes CDR1 MGHRA and CDR2 YSYEKL. The CDR3 DNA reads TGCGCCAGCAGCCCGTCTCAGGGGGGCACTGAAGCTTTCTTT. Encoded protein: CASSPSQGGTEAFF.

This clone was recorded once. The V gene is TRBV6-1, the J gene TRBJ1-6, with D unclear. The CDR3 consists of 12 residues. Trimming left V 5 bases short and J 10 bases short, with 9 bases between. In germline, CDR1 is MNHNS, CDR2 SASEGT. CDR3: CASSKNSSPLHF. In nucleotides, the CDR3 is TGTGCCAGCAGTAAAAACTCGTCACCCCTCCACTTT.

The rearrangement links TRBV7-2 to TRBJ2-3, with TRBD2 identical over 9 bases. Losses at the gene ends were 3 bases for V and 0 bases for J; bases not matched to a gene: 10. CDR3 length: 18 residues. In germline, CDR1 is SGHTA, CDR2 FQGNSA. This CDR3 is CASSLSASGATSTDTQYF. CDR3 DNA: TGTGCCAGCAGCTTGTCGGCTAGCGGGGCAACTAGCACAGATACGCAGTATTTT.

The chain couples TRBV6-5 to TRBJ1-2, with 8 bases lining up with TRBD1. Germline CDR1 and CDR2: MNHEY and SVGAGI. V dropped 4 bases and J dropped 4; count of bases not matched to a gene: 8. The CDR3 spans 15 residues. In DNA, the CDR3 is TGTGCCAGCAGTTCCGGGTTCACAGGGGGCTATGGCTACACCTTC. It translates to CASSSGFTGGYGYTF.

The chain has TRBV7-9 and TRBJ2-3, with a weak D call TRBD1 (5 bases). Germline-derived CDR1 and CDR2 are SEHNR and FQNEAQ (reference sequence). Trimming cost V 7 bases and J 0 bases, with 11 bases left between them. The CDR3 has 14 amino acids. This CDR3 is CASIGAFSTDTQYF. CDR3 in DNA: TGTGCCAGCATTGGGGCCTTTAGCACAGATACGCAGTATTTT.